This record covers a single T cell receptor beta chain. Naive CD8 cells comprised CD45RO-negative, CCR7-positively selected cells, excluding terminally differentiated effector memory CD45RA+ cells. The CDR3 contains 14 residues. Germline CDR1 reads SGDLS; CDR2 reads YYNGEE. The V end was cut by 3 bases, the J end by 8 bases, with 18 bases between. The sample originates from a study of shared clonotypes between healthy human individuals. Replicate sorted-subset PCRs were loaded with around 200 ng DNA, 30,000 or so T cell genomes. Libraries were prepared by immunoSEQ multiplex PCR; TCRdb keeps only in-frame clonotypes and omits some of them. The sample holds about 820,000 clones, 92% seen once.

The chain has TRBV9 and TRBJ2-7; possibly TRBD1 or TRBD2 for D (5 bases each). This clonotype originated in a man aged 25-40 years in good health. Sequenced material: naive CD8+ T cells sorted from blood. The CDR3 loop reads CASSGGTAGSKQYF. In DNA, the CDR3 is TGTGCCAGCAGCGGAGGGACCGCCGGCTCTAAGCAGTACTTC.